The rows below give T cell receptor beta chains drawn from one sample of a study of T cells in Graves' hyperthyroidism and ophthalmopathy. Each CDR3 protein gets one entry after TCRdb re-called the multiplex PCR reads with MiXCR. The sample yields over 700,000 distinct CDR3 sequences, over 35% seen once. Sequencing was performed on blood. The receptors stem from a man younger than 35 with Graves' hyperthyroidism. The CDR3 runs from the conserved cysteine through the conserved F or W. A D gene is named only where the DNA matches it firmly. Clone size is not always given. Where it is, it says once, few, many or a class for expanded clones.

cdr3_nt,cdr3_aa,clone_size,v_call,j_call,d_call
TGTGCCAGCAGTTTTAGCCCGAGCTACGAGCAGTACTTC,CASSFSPSYEQYF,NA,TRBV13,TRBJ2-7,NA
TGCGCCAGCAGCCAACCGAGACAGGGGGTGCGGGAGACCCAGTACTTC,CASSQPRQGVRETQYF,few,TRBV2,TRBJ2-5,TRBD1
TGTGCCAGCAGCATCCCAGGGGGGCTGTTTTTT,CASSIPGGLFF,NA,TRBV7-9,TRBJ2-2,TRBD1
TGCAGTGCTCTGACAGGGACCTATGGCTACACCTTC,CSALTGTYGYTF,many,TRBV20-1,TRBJ1-2,TRBD1
TGTGCCAGCAGCTTAGTCAACCAGTGGCATCAGACCCAGTACTTC,CASSLVNQWHQTQYF,NA,TRBV7-2,TRBJ2-5,NA
TGTGCCACCCTCGGGGGAGGTGGAGCTTTCTTT,CATLGGGGAFF,many,TRBV19,TRBJ1-1,NA
TGTGCCAGCAGCTTAAGGGGGACAGGGAACTACGAGCAGTACTTC,CASSLRGTGNYEQYF,many,TRBV7-9,TRBJ2-7,TRBD1
TGCAGCGTTTATAGGGGGGAAGAGACCCAGTACTTC,CSVYRGEETQYF,NA,TRBV29-1,TRBJ2-5,NA
TGCAGTGCCCCGGGACAGGGGATTAATGAAAAACTGTTTTTT,CSAPGQGINEKLFF,NA,TRBV20-1,TRBJ1-4,TRBD1
TGTGCCGGCAGTTATCCCGGGGAGCTGTTTTTT,CAGSYPGELFF,NA,TRBV7-9,TRBJ2-2,NA
TGCAGCTTAGCGGGAGGGGCTCGGGAGACCCAGTACTTC,CSLAGGARETQYF,NA,TRBV29-1,TRBJ2-5,TRBD2
TGCAGCACCAAGACAGGACAAACCGGGGAGCTGTTTTTT,CSTKTGQTGELFF,NA,TRBV29-1,TRBJ2-2,NA
TGTGCCAGCAGTACTCCAGGGATCGGCTACACCTTC,CASSTPGIGYTF,few,TRBV12-3/TRBV12-4,TRBJ1-2,NA
TGCGCCAGCAGCTTGGACAGGGGAAGCGGTAACACCGGGGAGCTGTTTTTT,CASSLDRGSGNTGELFF,NA,TRBV5-1,TRBJ2-2,TRBD1
TGTGCCAGCAGCTTGGGGGGGGCGTTGAACACTGAAGCTTTCTTT,CASSLGGALNTEAFF,few,TRBV7-9,TRBJ1-1,NA
TGTGCCGCCAAAGGCAGGGACAGGGGCTACGAGCAGTACTTC,CAAKGRDRGYEQYF,many,TRBV10-3,TRBJ2-7,TRBD1
TGCAGTGCTAGAGGGGCGGGAGGGCCTCTTTACGAGCAGTACTTC,CSARGAGGPLYEQYF,NA,TRBV20-1,TRBJ2-7,TRBD2
TGTGCCAGTAGGTCCCAGGGAAAAGAGACCCAGTACTTC,CASRSQGKETQYF,NA,TRBV19,TRBJ2-5,NA
TGTGCCACCGGGACAGGGGGATCGGAGACCCAGTACTTC,CATGTGGSETQYF,NA,TRBV10-3,TRBJ2-5,TRBD1
TGTGCCAGCACCATGACGCCCTTGTACCAAGAGACCCAGTACTTC,CASTMTPLYQETQYF,NA,TRBV7-6,TRBJ2-5,NA
TGCAGTGCTAGGAACAGGGGGCCAAGCAATCAGCCCCAGCATTTT,CSARNRGPSNQPQHF,NA,TRBV20-1,TRBJ1-5,TRBD1
TGTGCCAGTAGTGTCAGCGCGTCTAACTATGGCTACACCTTC,CASSVSASNYGYTF,NA,TRBV19,TRBJ1-2,NA
TGTGCCAGCAATCCGGGGGTAAACACCGGGGAGCTGTTTTTT,CASNPGVNTGELFF,NA,TRBV2,TRBJ2-2,NA
TGCGCCAGCAGCCAAGCGCAGGAACCTACCTACGAGCAGTACTTC,CASSQAQEPTYEQYF,few,TRBV4-1,TRBJ2-7,NA
TGCAGCGTTCAAACTCCTCAGGGGAACACCATATATTTT,CSVQTPQGNTIYF,many,TRBV29-1,TRBJ1-3,NA
TGCAGTGCTAGGGGACAGGGAGGGCCACCCCTCCACTTT,CSARGQGGPPLHF,NA,TRBV20-1,TRBJ1-6,TRBD1
TGCGCCAGCAGTGAGAGGGACAGGGGTTATACTGAAGCTTTCTTT,CASSERDRGYTEAFF,many,TRBV10-2,TRBJ1-1,TRBD1
TGTGCCAGCAGTCAGGGGACAGGGAAGAGCTATGTTGGCTACACCTTC,CASSQGTGKSYVGYTF,NA,TRBV12-3/TRBV12-4,TRBJ1-2,TRBD1
TGTGCCAGCAGCTTTCAAGGGGTGGGAACTAATGAAAAACTGTTTTTT,CASSFQGVGTNEKLFF,NA,TRBV7-9,TRBJ1-4,NA
TGTGCCAGCAGCCCGGGACTCTCGGTTACCTATGGGACCCAGTACTTC,CASSPGLSVTYGTQYF,few,TRBV12-3/TRBV12-4,TRBJ2-5,NA
TGTGCCAGTAGTGTCAGGGGGCATCAGCCCCAGCATTTT,CASSVRGHQPQHF,few,TRBV19,TRBJ1-5,TRBD1
TGTGCCAGAACAGGGATCCCTGAAGCTTTCTTT,CARTGIPEAFF,many,TRBV2,TRBJ1-1,NA
TGCAGCTTCGGGAGGGGTGGTGGTGGCTACACCTTC,CSFGRGGGGYTF,NA,TRBV29-1,TRBJ1-2,NA
TGCAGCGCAACAGAGGGGATCACTGAAGCTTTCTTT,CSATEGITEAFF,many,TRBV29-1,TRBJ1-1,NA
TGTGCCAGCAGCCTAGGACTAGCCCTCGTACCCCTTTACTTC,CASSLGLALVPLYF,NA,TRBV7-9,TRBJ2-5,TRBD2
TGTGCCAGTAGCAACAGGACAGGGTCCAATCAGCCCCAGCATTTT,CASSNRTGSNQPQHF,many,TRBV19,TRBJ1-5,TRBD1
TGTGCCAGCAGTTTTGGGACTTCCCGGGGTAATGAAAAACTGTTTTTT,CASSFGTSRGNEKLFF,NA,TRBV12-3/TRBV12-4,TRBJ1-4,NA
TGTGCCAGCAGGGGCCTAGCGGGAGAGGGCGAGACCCAGTACTTC,CASRGLAGEGETQYF,NA,TRBV7-2,TRBJ2-5,TRBD2
TGTGCCAGCAGCCAGACCCCGGTCGCCGACTATCAAGAGACCCAGTACTTC,CASSQTPVADYQETQYF,NA,TRBV7-8,TRBJ2-5,NA
TGTGCCAGCAGTTACGAGACTAGCGGGATCCCGGAGACCCAGTACTTC,CASSYETSGIPETQYF,NA,TRBV6-5,TRBJ2-5,TRBD2
TGTGCCACCAGCAGCTTACCGGCCGCTAACTACGAGCAGTACTTC,CATSSLPAANYEQYF,NA,TRBV15,TRBJ2-7,NA
TGCAGCGTGCCCGGGACAGGGTCGAATCAGCCCCAGCATTTT,CSVPGTGSNQPQHF,many,TRBV29-1,TRBJ1-5,TRBD1
TGTGCCAGCAGCGACCTACCCCCGGGACAGGGATCTTCACCCCTCCACTTT,CASSDLPPGQGSSPLHF,few,TRBV7-3,TRBJ1-6,TRBD1